These 5 T cell receptor beta chains were all obtained from the same sample, sequenced in a study of OX40 agonist ivuxolimab in advanced cancers. Libraries came from the immunoSEQ multiplex PCR assay. Imported from immuneACCESS, the table was reduced by TCRdb to in-frame sequences with V and J called. These copies leave out some clones; in studies compared against another copy, an unresolved V gene accounts for under half, and the cause of the remainder is not known. The sample table holds 20,000 to 25,000 clones, of which nearly 90% were seen once. The top ten hold 30% to 35% of the sample. The sample in question was CD4+ or CD8+ T cells sorted from blood, obtained in a trial of the OX40 agonist ivuxolimab. These TCRs come from an adult with an advanced solid tumor such as melanoma, head and neck, liver or kidney cancer.

The chain couples TRBV29-1 to TRBJ2-2; 7 bases map to TRBD1. V lost 6 bases, J lost 0 bases, and 7 bases stayed unmatched. The CDR3 spans 15 residues. Germline V gene lookup returns CDR1 SQVTM and CDR2 ANQGSEA. CDR3 nucleotide sequence: TGCAGCGTGACCGACAGGGCATCGAACACCGGGGAGCTGTTTTTT. This sequence encodes CSVTDRASNTGELFF.

The gene calls are TRBV9 and TRBJ2-2, with 9 bases lining up with TRBD2. The V gene's germline CDR1 is SGDLS and CDR2 YYNGEE. V shed 6 bases and J 1 base; nucleotides not matched to a gene: 7. This CDR3 contains 16 residues. The CDR3 spells CASKPGLAVNTGELFF. The CDR3 coding sequence is TGTGCCAGCAAACCGGGACTAGCAGTGAACACCGGGGAGCTGTTTTTT.

V gene TRBV11-2 combines with J gene TRBJ2-2; D remains unclear. Germline lookup yields CDR1 SGHAT and CDR2 FQNNGV. Trimming cost V 1 base and J 5 bases, with 8 bases left between them. CDR3 size: 14 residues. DNA of the CDR3: TGTGCCAGCAGCTTAGTTGAAGGGACCGGGGAGCTGTTTTTT. Translating gives CASSLVEGTGELFF.

Within the sample, this clone is medium-sized. This chain uses TRBV5-4 with TRBJ2-2, with 12 bases aligning to TRBD2. This CDR3 spans 16 amino acids. With 0 bases clipped from V and 3 bases from J, the junction kept 0 bases outside the gene matches. Germline-derived CDR1 and CDR2 are SGHNT and YYREEE (reference sequence). CDR3 sequence (DNA): TGTGCCAGCAGCTTGGGACTAGCGGGAGACACCGGGGAGCTGTTTTTT. Residues: CASSLGLAGDTGELFF.

This rearrangement joins TRBV4-1 to TRBJ2-7; D might be TRBD1 (6 bases). The CDR3 loop spans 14 amino acids. Germline CDR1 is MGHRA and CDR2 is YSYEKL. With 8 bases removed from V and 0 bases from J, the gap between germline ends came to 14 bases. CDR3 in amino acids: CASQQTGGSYEQYF. The CDR3 DNA reads as TGCGCCAGCCAACAGACAGGCGGCTCCTACGAGCAGTACTTC.